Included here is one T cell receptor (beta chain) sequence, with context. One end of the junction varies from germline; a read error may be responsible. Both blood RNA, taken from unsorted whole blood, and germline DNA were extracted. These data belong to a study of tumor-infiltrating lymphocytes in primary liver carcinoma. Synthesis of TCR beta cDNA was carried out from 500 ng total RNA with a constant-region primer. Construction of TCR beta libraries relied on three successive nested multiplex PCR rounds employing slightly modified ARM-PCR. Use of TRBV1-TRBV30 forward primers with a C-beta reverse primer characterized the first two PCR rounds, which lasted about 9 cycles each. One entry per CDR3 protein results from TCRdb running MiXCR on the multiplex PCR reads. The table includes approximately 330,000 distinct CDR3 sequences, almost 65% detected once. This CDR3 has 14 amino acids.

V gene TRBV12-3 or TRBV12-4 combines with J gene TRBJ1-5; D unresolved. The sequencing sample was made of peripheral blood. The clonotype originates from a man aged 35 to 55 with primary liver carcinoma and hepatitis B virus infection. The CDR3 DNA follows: TGTGCCAGCAGTTTATTTCAAGCCGATCAGCCCCGGCATTTT. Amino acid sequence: CASSLFQADQPRHF.